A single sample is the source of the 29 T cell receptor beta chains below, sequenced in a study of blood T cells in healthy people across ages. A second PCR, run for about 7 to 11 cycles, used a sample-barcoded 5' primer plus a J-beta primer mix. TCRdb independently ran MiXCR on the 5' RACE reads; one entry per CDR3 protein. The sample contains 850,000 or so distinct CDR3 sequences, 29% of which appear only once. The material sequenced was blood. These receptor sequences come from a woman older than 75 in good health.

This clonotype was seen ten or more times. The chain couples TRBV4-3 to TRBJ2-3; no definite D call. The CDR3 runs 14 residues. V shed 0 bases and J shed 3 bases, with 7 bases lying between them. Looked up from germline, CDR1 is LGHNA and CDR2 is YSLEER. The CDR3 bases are TGCGCCAGCAGCCAAGATCGATTGACAGATACGCAGTATTTT. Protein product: CASSQDRLTDTQYF.

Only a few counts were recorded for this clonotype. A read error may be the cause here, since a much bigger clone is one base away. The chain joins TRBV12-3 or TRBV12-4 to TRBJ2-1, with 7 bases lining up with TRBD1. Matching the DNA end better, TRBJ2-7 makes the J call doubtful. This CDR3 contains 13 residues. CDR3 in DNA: TGTGCCGCTACAGGGGAATCCTACAATGAGCAGTACTTC. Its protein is CAATGESYNEQYF.

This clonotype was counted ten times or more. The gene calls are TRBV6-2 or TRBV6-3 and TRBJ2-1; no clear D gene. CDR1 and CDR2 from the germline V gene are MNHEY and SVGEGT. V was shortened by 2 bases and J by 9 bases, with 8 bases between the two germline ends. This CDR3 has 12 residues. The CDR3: CASSYVRSEQFF. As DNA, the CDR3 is TGTGCCAGCAGTTACGTCCGGAGTGAGCAGTTCTTC.

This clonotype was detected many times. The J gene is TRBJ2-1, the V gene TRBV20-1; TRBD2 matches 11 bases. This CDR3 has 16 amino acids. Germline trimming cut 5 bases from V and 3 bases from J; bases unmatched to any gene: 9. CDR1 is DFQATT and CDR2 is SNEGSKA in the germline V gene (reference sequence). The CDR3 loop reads CSAPGGGTSGYNEQFF. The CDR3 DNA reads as TGCAGTGCTCCCGGGGGTGGGACTAGCGGCTACAATGAGCAGTTCTTC.

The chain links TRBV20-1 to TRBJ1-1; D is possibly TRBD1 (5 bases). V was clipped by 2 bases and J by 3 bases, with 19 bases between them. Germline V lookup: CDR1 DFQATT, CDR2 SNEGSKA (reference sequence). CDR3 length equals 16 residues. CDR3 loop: CSARLGGLGRDTEAFF. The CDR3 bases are TGCAGTGCTAGACTCGGGGGATTGGGCAGGGACACTGAAGCTTTCTTT.

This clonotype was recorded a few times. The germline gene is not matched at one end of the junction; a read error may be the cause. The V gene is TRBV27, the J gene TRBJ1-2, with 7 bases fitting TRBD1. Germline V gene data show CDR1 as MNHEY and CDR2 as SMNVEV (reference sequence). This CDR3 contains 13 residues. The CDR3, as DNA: TGTGCCAGCAGCGGACAGGATAACTATGGCTACATCTTC. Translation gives CASSGQDNYGYIF.

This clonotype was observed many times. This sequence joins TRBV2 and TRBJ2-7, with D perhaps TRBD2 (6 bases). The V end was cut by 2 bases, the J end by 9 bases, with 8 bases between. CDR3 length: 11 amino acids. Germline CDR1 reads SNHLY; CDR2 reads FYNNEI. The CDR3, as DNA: TGTGCCAGCAGTGAATGGAGGGGGCAGTACTTC. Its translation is CASSEWRGQYF.

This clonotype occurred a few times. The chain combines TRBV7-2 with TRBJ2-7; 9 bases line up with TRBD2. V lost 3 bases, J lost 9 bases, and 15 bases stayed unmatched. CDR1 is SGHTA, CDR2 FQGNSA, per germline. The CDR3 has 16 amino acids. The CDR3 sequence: CASSFRASGDSRLQYF. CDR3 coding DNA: TGTGCCAGCAGCTTTAGGGCTAGCGGGGACTCCAGGTTGCAGTACTTC.

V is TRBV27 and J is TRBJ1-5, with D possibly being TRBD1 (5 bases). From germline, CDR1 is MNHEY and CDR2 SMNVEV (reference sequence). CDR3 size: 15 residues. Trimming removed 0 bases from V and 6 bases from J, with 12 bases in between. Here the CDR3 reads CASSLSGWGPQPQHF. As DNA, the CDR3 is TGTGCCAGCAGTTTATCGGGTTGGGGACCTCAGCCCCAGCATTTT.

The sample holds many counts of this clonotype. In DNA form, the CDR3 reads TGTGCCAGCAGTTATACCCAGGAATACAATGAGCAGTTCTTC. Translation gives CASSYTQEYNEQFF. This sequence joins TRBV6-2 or TRBV6-3 and TRBJ2-1; D is ambiguous. This CDR3 region has 14 residues. Germline V gives CDR1 MNHEY, CDR2 SVGEGT. V lost 3 bases to trimming and J lost 4 bases, with 10 bases between them.

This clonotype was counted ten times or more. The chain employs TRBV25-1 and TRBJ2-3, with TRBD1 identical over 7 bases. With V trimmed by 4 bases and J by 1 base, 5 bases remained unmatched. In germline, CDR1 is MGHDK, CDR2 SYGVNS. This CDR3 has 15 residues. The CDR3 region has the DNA TGTGCCAGCAGTGTAGGGGGCTTTGGCACAGATACGCAGTATTTT. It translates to CASSVGGFGTDTQYF.

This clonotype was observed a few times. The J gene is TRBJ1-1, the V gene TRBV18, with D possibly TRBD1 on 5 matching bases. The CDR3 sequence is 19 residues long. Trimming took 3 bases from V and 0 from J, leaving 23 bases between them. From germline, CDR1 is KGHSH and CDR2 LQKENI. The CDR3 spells CASSPRGLAGGGLNTEAFF. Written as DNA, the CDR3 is TGTGCCAGCTCACCGAGGGGTCTGGCGGGAGGCGGTTTGAACACTGAAGCTTTCTTT.

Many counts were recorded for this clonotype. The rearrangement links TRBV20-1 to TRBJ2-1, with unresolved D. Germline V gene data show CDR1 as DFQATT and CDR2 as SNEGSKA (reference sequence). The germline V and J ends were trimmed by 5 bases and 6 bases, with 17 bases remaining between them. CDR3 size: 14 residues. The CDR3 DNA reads TGCAGTGCTCAGAGTGAGCTGGGCACCAATGAGCAGTTCTTC. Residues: CSAQSELGTNEQFF.

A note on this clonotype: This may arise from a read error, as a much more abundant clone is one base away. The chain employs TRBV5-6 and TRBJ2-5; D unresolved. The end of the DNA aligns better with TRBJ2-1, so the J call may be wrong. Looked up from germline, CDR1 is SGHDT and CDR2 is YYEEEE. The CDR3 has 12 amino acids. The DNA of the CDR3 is TGTGCCAGCAGCCTAGAAGAAGAGACCCAGTTCTTC. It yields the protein CASSLEEETQFF.

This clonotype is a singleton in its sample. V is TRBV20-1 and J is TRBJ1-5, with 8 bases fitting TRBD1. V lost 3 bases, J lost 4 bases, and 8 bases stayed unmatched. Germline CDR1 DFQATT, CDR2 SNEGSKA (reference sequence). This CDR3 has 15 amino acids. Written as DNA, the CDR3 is TGCAGTGCTAGGCCGACAGGGGTTACGAATCAGCCCCAGCATTTT. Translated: CSARPTGVTNQPQHF.

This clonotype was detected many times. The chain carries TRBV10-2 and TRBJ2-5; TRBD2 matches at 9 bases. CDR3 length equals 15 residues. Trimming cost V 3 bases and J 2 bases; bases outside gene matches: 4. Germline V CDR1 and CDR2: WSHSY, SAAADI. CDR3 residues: CASSEPAGGQETQYF. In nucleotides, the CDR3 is TGCGCCAGCAGTGAACCAGCGGGGGGACAAGAGACCCAGTACTTC.

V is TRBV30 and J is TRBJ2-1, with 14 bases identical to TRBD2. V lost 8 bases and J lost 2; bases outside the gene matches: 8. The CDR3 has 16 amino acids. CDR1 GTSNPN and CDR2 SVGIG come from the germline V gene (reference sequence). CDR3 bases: TGTGCCCGTACCGGGACTAGCGGGGGCGCCTACAATGAGCAGTTCTTC. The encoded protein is CARTGTSGGAYNEQFF.

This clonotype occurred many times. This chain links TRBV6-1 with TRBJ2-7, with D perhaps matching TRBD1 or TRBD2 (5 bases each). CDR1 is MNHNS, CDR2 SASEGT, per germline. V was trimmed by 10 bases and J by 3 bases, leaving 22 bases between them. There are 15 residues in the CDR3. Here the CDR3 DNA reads TGTGCCATCCTCTTGGGGACCTCCTCGATCTACGAGCAGTACTTC. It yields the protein CAILLGTSSIYEQYF.

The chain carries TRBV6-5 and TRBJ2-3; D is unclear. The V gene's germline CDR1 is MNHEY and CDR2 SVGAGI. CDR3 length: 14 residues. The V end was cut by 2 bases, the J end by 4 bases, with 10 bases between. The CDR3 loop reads CASSYNPRPDTQYF. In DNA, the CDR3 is TGTGCCAGCAGTTACAATCCGCGCCCAGATACGCAGTATTTT.

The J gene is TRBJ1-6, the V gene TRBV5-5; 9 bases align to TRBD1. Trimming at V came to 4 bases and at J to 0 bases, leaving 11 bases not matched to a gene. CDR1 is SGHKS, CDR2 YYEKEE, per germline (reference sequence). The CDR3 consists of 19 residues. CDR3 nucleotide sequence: TGTGCCAGCAGCCGGGGGACAGGGTCCAGGAGCTCCTATAATTCACCCCTCCACTTT. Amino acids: CASSRGTGSRSSYNSPLHF.

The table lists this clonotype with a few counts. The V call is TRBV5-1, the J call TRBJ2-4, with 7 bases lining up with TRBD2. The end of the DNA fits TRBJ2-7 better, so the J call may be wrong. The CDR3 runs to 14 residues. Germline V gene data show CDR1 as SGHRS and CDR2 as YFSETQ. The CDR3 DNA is TGCGCCAGCAGTCATACCGGGACTAAGATCGAGCAGTACTTC. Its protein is CASSHTGTKIEQYF.

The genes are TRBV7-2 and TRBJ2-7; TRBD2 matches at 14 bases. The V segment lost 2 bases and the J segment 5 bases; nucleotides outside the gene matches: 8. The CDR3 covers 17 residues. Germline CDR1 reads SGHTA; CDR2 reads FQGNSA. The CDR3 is CASSLRLAGGRGNEQYF. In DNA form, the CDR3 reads TGTGCCAGCAGCTTAAGACTAGCGGGGGGGCGAGGGAACGAGCAGTACTTC. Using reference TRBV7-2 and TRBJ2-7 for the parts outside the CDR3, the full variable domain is GAGVSQSPSNKVTEKGKDVELRCDPISGHTALYWYRQSLGQGLEFLIYFQGNSAPDKSGLPSDRFSAERTGGSVSTLTIQRTQQEDSAVYLCASSLRLAGGRGNEQYFGPGTRLTVT.

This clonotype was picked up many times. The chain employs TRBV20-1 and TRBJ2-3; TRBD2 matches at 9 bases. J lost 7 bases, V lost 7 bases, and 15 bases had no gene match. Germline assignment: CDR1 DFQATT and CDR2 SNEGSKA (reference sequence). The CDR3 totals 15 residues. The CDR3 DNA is TGCAGTGTGCGGGGAGTAGCGGGGGCTATGAATACGCAGTATTTT. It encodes CSVRGVAGAMNTQYF.

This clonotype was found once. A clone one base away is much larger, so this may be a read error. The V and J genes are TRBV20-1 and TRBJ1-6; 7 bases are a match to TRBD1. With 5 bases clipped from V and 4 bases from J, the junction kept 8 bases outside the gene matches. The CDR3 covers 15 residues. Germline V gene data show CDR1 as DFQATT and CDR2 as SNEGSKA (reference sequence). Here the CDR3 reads CSAGPTGKYNSPLHF. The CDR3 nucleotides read TGCAGTGCTGGTCCGACAGGGAAGTATAATTCACCCCTCCACTTT.

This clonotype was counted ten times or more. The CDR3 is CASSNPGGPLYEQFF. In DNA, the CDR3 is TGTGCCAGCAGTAATCCAGGGGGCCCCCTCTATGAGCAGTTCTTC. The rearrangement links TRBV28 to TRBJ2-1, with TRBD1 identical over 8 bases. The CDR3 loop spans 15 amino acids. The J segment lost 8 bases and the V segment lost 5 bases, leaving 11 bases of the junction unmatched. Germline V gene sequence: CDR1 MDHEN, CDR2 SYDVKM.

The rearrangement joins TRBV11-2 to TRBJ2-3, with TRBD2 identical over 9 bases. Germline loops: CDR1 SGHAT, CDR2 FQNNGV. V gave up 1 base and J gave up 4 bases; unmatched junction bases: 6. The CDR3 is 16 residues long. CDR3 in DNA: TGTGCCAGCAGCTTAGCGGCGGGGGGGCCGCCAGATACGCAGTATTTT. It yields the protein CASSLAAGGPPDTQYF. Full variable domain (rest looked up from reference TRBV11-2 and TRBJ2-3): EAGVAQSPRYKIIEKRQSVAFWCNPISGHATLYWYQQILGQGPKLLIQFQNNGVVDDSQLPKDRFSAERLKGVDSTLKIQPAKLEDSAVYLCASSLAAGGPPDTQYFGPGTRLTVL.

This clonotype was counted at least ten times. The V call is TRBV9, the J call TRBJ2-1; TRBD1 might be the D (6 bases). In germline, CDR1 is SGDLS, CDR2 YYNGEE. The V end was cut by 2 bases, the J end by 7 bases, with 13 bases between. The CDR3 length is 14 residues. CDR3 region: CASSVAGALNEQFF. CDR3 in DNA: TGTGCCAGCAGCGTGGCAGGGGCCCTAAATGAGCAGTTCTTC.

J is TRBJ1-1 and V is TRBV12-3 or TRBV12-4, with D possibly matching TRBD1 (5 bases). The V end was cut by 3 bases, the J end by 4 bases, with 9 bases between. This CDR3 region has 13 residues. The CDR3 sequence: CASSFHGGTEAFF. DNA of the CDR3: TGTGCCAGCAGTTTTCACGGGGGCACTGAAGCTTTCTTT.

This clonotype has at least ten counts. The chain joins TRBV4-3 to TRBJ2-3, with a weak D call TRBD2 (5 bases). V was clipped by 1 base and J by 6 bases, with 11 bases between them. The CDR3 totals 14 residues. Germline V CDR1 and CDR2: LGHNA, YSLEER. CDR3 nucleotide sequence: TGCGCCAGCAGCCAAGGCGATGGCGGGGATACGCAGTATTTT. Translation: CASSQGDGGDTQYF.